This T cell receptor (beta chain) was recovered during a study of blood T cell repertoires in COVID-19. Overall study: Nucleic acid was either cDNA or gDNA, and it came from T cells, B-cell-depleted T cells, or PBMCs.

Original handling: Scientists estimated how many nucleated cells there were by amplifying reference gene primers. The method was immunoSEQ multiplex PCR; TCRdb's version includes in-frame clones alone and lacks a portion of them. V, J and clone size are those of that table, while D and trimming were read from the DNA. Of about 95,000 clones in the sample, around 86% were seen once. Sample: peripheral blood. This TCR was recovered from a woman in her seventies with acute or convalescent COVID-19.

The CDR3 DNA is TGTGCCAGCAGGCCAGACAGGGCATCATACAATGAGCAGTTCTTC. The encoded protein is CASRPDRASYNEQFF. The chain employs TRBV7-8 and TRBJ2-1; 7 bases line up with TRBD1. The V segment lost 6 bases and the J segment 4 bases; nucleotides outside the gene matches: 9. This CDR3 is 15 amino acids long. Germline V lookup: CDR1 SGHVS, CDR2 FQNEAQ. Filled out from reference TRBV7-8 and TRBJ2-1, the complete variable domain reads GAGVSQSPRYKVAKRGQDVALRCDPISGHVSLFWYQQALGQGPEFLTYFQNEAQLDKSGLPSDRFFAERPEGSVSTLKIQRTQQEDSAVYLCASRPDRASYNEQFFGPGTRLTVL.